Sequencing of this T cell receptor beta chain was carried out in a study of control samples from healthy donors and cancer patients. Clones were sequenced by immunoSEQ multiplex PCR, and TCRdb holds only the in-frame ones, with some missing. In the table there are more than 60,000 clones, around 86% of which are singletons. This clone was recorded only once. With 3 bases removed from V and 0 bases from J, the gap between germline ends came to 21 bases. The CDR3 covers 18 residues. Germline V CDR1 and CDR2: SGHDT, YYEEEE. The sample consisted of PBMCs. This sequence originates from a woman aged 45-59 years with colorectal cancer. The chain is built from TRBV5-6 and TRBJ1-2; D is perhaps TRBD1 (6 bases). CDR3 in amino acids: CASSSSEAGTLPNYGYTF. CDR3 DNA: TGTGCCAGCAGCTCCTCGGAGGCCGGGACACTACCTAACTATGGCTACACCTTC. The entire variable domain, with the rest obtained from reference TRBV5-6 and TRBJ1-2, is as follows: DAGVTQSPTHLIKTRGQQVTLRCSPKSGHDTVSWYQQALGQGPQFIFQYYEEEERQRGNFPDRFSGHQFPNYSSELNVNALLLGDSALYLCASSSSEAGTLPNYGYTFGSGTRLTVV.